The 30 T cell receptor beta chains below come from one sample, sequenced in a study of technical replicates of blood from a few donors (dated by TCRdb to about 2017). Libraries were prepared through the immunoSEQ multiplex PCR assay. Not all clones reach the TCRdb copy of this immuneACCESS table, which keeps in-frame sequences only. Checked studies attribute under half of the gap to unresolved V genes and leave the rest unexplained. The sample includes under 95,000 clones, with roughly 94% observed a single time. 0.25% of the sample goes to the ten largest clones. Sequences were obtained from T cells isolated from PBMCs. Receptors originate from a human donor in good health.

Here the CDR3 reads CSVHPQAVNTEAFF. DNA for the CDR3: TGCAGCGTTCATCCACAGGCTGTGAACACTGAAGCTTTCTTT. The chain is built from TRBV29-1 and TRBJ1-1, with a weak D call TRBD1 (5 bases). CDR3 size: 14 residues. Trimming took off 5 bases at V and 0 bases at J, with 13 bases between the two ends. Per the germline V gene, CDR1 is SQVTM and CDR2 is ANQGSEA.

About this clone itself: The same CDR3 arises from other DNA sequences in this sample as well. The genes are TRBV18 and TRBJ1-2; 10 bases are shared with TRBD1. The CDR3 extends over 13 amino acids. Germline CDR1 is KGHSH and CDR2 is LQKENI. The V segment lost 5 bases and the J segment 8 bases; nucleotides outside the gene matches: 5. This CDR3 is CASSTGTGDGYTF. The CDR3 DNA follows: TGTGCCAGCTCAACCGGGACAGGGGACGGCTACACCTTC.

The V gene is TRBV30, the J gene TRBJ2-7, with D possibly matching TRBD1 (5 bases). The CDR3 length is 15 residues. Trimming took off 7 bases at V and 0 bases at J, with 19 bases between the two ends. Per germline, CDR1 GTSNPN and CDR2 SVGIG (reference sequence). The CDR3 loop is CAFLGSSGNSYEQYF. In DNA, the CDR3 is TGTGCCTTCTTAGGCTCCTCAGGGAACTCCTACGAGCAGTACTTC.

Comment on this clone: At one end, the junction sequence differs from germline, possibly due to a read error. This chain joins TRBV2 and TRBJ2-4, with 7 bases identical to TRBD2. This CDR3 comprises 14 residues. Germline assignment: CDR1 SNHLY and CDR2 FYNNEI. The chain's CDR3 is CASSEGGARNIQYF. In nucleotides, the CDR3 is TGTGCCAGCAGTGAGGGAGGGGCCAGAAACATTCAGTACTTC.

This chain uses TRBV19 with TRBJ2-7; D is possibly TRBD1 (6 bases). V was cut by 3 bases and J by 5 bases, with 14 bases left in between. This CDR3 region has 14 residues. Germline CDR1 and CDR2: LNHDA and SQIVND (reference sequence). Here the CDR3 reads CASSIRDNSNEQYF. DNA of the CDR3: TGTGCCAGTAGTATCCGGGACAACTCTAACGAGCAGTACTTC.

The chain recombines TRBV7-9 with TRBJ1-1; tentatively, D is TRBD1 (6 bases). This CDR3 region has 14 residues. Between the trimmed V and J ends, which lost 5 bases and 5 bases, there was a span of 15 bases. Germline CDR1 is SEHNR and CDR2 is FQNEAQ (reference sequence). The DNA of the CDR3 is TGTGCCAGCAGCCATCCAGGGGCTTCAACTGAAGCTTTCTTT. It specifies CASSHPGASTEAFF.

The rearrangement links TRBV6-5 to TRBJ2-1; 11 nucleotides line up with TRBD2. The V segment lost 7 bases and the J segment 13 bases; nucleotides outside the gene matches: 9. Germline-derived CDR1 and CDR2 are MNHEY and SVGAGI. The CDR3 runs to 13 residues. The CDR3 DNA follows: TGTGCCAGCATTAGCCGACTAGCGGGATCTCAGTTCTTC. It translates to CASISRLAGSQFF.

The V call is TRBV5-1, the J call TRBJ1-4; tentative D call: TRBD1 (6 bases). The germline CDR1 and CDR2 sequences are SGHRS and YFSETQ. The CDR3 totals 15 residues. Trimming pared 4 bases from V and 0 bases from J, leaving 10 bases between. The CDR3, as DNA: TGCGCCAGCAGCCCACAGGGTACAACTAATGAAAAACTGTTTTTT. Amino acid sequence: CASSPQGTTNEKLFF.

The chain carries TRBV11-3 and TRBJ1-1; no clear D gene. The CDR3 sequence is 12 residues long. Germline V lookup: CDR1 SGHNT, CDR2 YENEEA. V lost 3 bases and J 8 bases, leaving 10 bases between the germline ends. The CDR3 spells CASSFPSREAFF. In nucleotides, the CDR3 is TGTGCCAGCAGCTTTCCGTCGCGGGAAGCTTTCTTT.

The chain couples TRBV19 to TRBJ2-2, with TRBD1 identical over 7 bases. The junction had 12 bases not matched to a gene; V was cut back by 5 bases and J by 6 bases. The CDR3 runs 16 residues. Germline CDR1 reads LNHDA; CDR2 reads SQIVND (reference sequence). CDR3 DNA: TGTGCCAGTAGTCCCCGCGTTTCGACAGGGCCCGGGGAGCTGTTTTTT. Encoded protein: CASSPRVSTGPGELFF.

This chain connects TRBV28 to TRBJ2-1, with 11 positions matching TRBD2. Germline V CDR1 and CDR2: MDHEN, SYDVKM. The CDR3 is 16 residues long. V gave up 1 base and J gave up 5 bases; unmatched junction bases: 4. The CDR3 reads CASSLLALAGDNEQFF. Here the CDR3 DNA reads TGTGCCAGCAGTTTATTGGCACTAGCGGGAGACAATGAGCAGTTCTTC. The full variable domain, its missing parts supplied by reference TRBV28 and TRBJ2-1, is DVKVTQSSRYLVKRTGEKVFLECVQDMDHENMFWYRQDPGLGLRLIYFSYDVKMKEKGDIPEGYSVSREKKERFSLILESASTNQTSMYLCASSLLALAGDNEQFFGPGTRLTVL.

This rearrangement joins TRBV15 to TRBJ1-5; the match to TRBD1 covers 7 bases. Losses at the gene ends were 1 base for V and 9 bases for J; bases not matched to a gene: 12. The CDR3 is made up of 16 amino acids. Germline values: CDR1 LNHNV, CDR2 YYDKDF (reference sequence). In nucleotides, the CDR3 is TGTGCCACCAGCAGAGTCCGGACAGGACTCGAGGGGCCCCAGCATTTT. Its protein is CATSRVRTGLEGPQHF.

The chain is built from TRBV7-2 and TRBJ2-7; 8 bases fit TRBD1. The CDR3 spans 15 residues. The ends lost 5 bases at V and 1 base at J; junction bases unmatched: 7. Germline CDR1 SGHTA, CDR2 FQGNSA. The CDR3 region is CASSPQTGESYEQYF. The DNA of the CDR3 is TGTGCCAGCAGCCCTCAGACAGGGGAATCCTACGAGCAGTACTTC.

The chain joins TRBV2 to TRBJ2-3; D may be TRBD2 (6 bases). Trimming removed 3 bases from V and 11 bases from J, with 9 bases in between. The CDR3 is made up of 11 amino acids. Per the germline V gene, CDR1 is SNHLY and CDR2 is FYNNEI. The CDR3 DNA sequence: TGTGCCAGCAGTGAGCGGGAAGGGCAGTATTTT. Residues: CASSEREGQYF. The entire variable domain, with the rest obtained from reference TRBV2 and TRBJ2-3, is as follows: EPEVTQTPSHQVTQMGQEVILRCVPISNHLYFYWYRQILGQKVEFLVSFYNNEISEKSEIFDDQFSVERPDGSNFTLKIRSTKLEDSAMYFCASSEREGQYFGPGTRLTVL.

The rearrangement uses TRBV28 and TRBJ1-5, with TRBD1 identical over 8 bases. This CDR3 spans 16 amino acids. CDR1 is MDHEN, CDR2 SYDVKM, per germline. V shed 3 bases, J shed 4 bases, and the junction held 8 bases outside the gene matches. CDR3 loop: CASSFPRDRRNQPQHF. The CDR3 nucleotides are TGTGCCAGCAGTTTCCCCCGGGACAGGCGAAATCAGCCCCAGCATTTT.

This CDR3 reads CASSTRGDRDNQPQHF. Written as DNA, the CDR3 is TGTGCCAGCAGCACCCGGGGGGACAGGGATAATCAGCCCCAGCATTTT. The chain joins TRBV7-9 to TRBJ1-5; 9 bases agree with TRBD1. Germline loops: CDR1 SEHNR, CDR2 FQNEAQ (reference sequence). V was pared by 5 bases and J by 4 bases, with 9 bases of the junction left unmatched. The CDR3 covers 16 residues. Using reference TRBV7-9 and TRBJ1-5 for the parts outside the CDR3, the full variable domain is DTGVSQNPRHKITKRGQNVTFRCDPISEHNRLYWYRQTLGQGPEFLTYFQNEAQLEKSRLLSDRFSAERPKGSFSTLEIQRTEQGDSAMYLCASSTRGDRDNQPQHFGDGTRLSIL.

V gene TRBV18 combines with J gene TRBJ2-7; D is possibly TRBD2 (6 bases). V gave up 0 bases and J gave up 4 bases, with 13 bases separating them. CDR3 length equals 15 residues. From germline, CDR1 is KGHSH and CDR2 LQKENI. The CDR3 region has the DNA TGTGCCAGCTCACCACCGTCGGAGGGGAGGTACGAGCAGTACTTC. Protein sequence: CASSPPSEGRYEQYF. Variable domain in full (rest from reference TRBV18 and TRBJ2-7): NAGVMQNPRHLVRRRGQEARLRCSPMKGHSHVYWYRQLPEEGLKFMVYLQKENIIDESGMPKERFSAEFPKEGPSILRIQQVVRGDSAAYFCASSPPSEGRYEQYFGPGTRLTVT.

A single count supports this clone. The chain joins TRBV30 to TRBJ1-1; D gene ambiguous. The CDR3 has 13 amino acids. The germline CDR1 and CDR2 sequences are GTSNPN and SVGIG (reference sequence). Trimming stripped 3 bases from V and 1 base from J, with 9 bases between. The CDR3 nucleotides read TGTGCCTGGAGCCGAGACTGGAACACTGAAGCTTTCTTT. Protein: CAWSRDWNTEAFF.

Only one count was recorded for this clone. The V gene is TRBV6-1, the J gene TRBJ1-2; D is unresolved. The V gene's germline CDR1 is MNHNS and CDR2 SASEGT. There are 15 residues in the CDR3. V lost 5 bases and J 2 bases, leaving 15 bases between the germline ends. The CDR3 reads CASSPSGGLNYGYTF. In DNA form, the CDR3 reads TGTGCCAGCAGTCCCTCCGGAGGATTAAACTATGGCTACACCTTC.

The rearrangement uses TRBV11-2 and TRBJ1-1; D might be TRBD1 (5 bases). The V gene's germline CDR1 is SGHAT and CDR2 FQNNGV. V was clipped by 4 bases and J by 0 bases, with 18 bases between them. The CDR3 is 17 amino acids. CDR3 residues: CASSSRGPGAMNTEAFF. CDR3 bases: TGTGCCAGCAGCTCCCGCGGACCTGGGGCTATGAACACTGAAGCTTTCTTT.

This chain connects TRBV14 to TRBJ2-5; the match to TRBD2 covers 11 bases. The CDR3 contains 17 residues. Germline CDR1 reads SGHDN; CDR2 reads FVKESK. V gave up 2 bases and J gave up 3 bases; unmatched junction bases: 8. The CDR3 spells CASSQTAGLAAEETQYF. The CDR3 DNA reads TGTGCCAGCAGCCAAACTGCGGGACTAGCGGCCGAAGAGACCCAGTACTTC. The whole variable domain, filled in from reference TRBV14 and TRBJ2-5, reads EAGVTQFPSHSVIEKGQTVTLRCDPISGHDNLYWYRRVMGKEIKFLLHFVKESKQDESGMPNNRFLAERTGGTYSTLKVQPAELEDSGVYFCASSQTAGLAAEETQYFGPGTRLLVL.

The chain couples TRBV30 to TRBJ1-5; TRBD1 matches 9 bases. J gave up 4 bases and V 0 bases, and 1 base lay outside the gene matches. Germline CDR1 and CDR2: GTSNPN and SVGIG (reference sequence). CDR3 length: 14 amino acids. For the CDR3, the DNA is TGTGCCTGGAGTGTAGGGACAGGGAATCAGCCCCAGCATTTT. The encoded protein is CAWSVGTGNQPQHF.

The rearrangement links TRBV5-1 to TRBJ2-5; tentatively, D is TRBD2 (5 bases). Germline V gene lookup returns CDR1 SGHRS and CDR2 YFSETQ. CDR3 length equals 15 residues. V shed 4 bases and J shed 1 base, with 14 bases lying between them. Here the CDR3 reads CASSPSGLTQETQYF. The CDR3 DNA is TGCGCCAGCAGCCCGTCGGGGTTGACCCAAGAGACCCAGTACTTC.

The J gene is TRBJ2-3, the V gene TRBV14; tentatively, D is TRBD1 (6 bases). In germline, CDR1 is SGHDN, CDR2 FVKESK. V lost 7 bases and J 2 bases, leaving 10 bases between the germline ends. There are 13 residues in the CDR3. CDR3 DNA: TGTGCCAGCAACAGGGAGCTCACAGATACGCAGTATTTT. Translating it yields CASNRELTDTQYF.

The chain employs TRBV19 and TRBJ2-3; D gene uncertain. Trimming took 3 bases from V and 0 from J, leaving 13 bases between them. The CDR3 sequence is 16 residues long. Germline V gene sequence: CDR1 LNHDA, CDR2 SQIVND (reference sequence). The CDR3 region is CASSMLQMISTDTQYF. DNA for the CDR3: TGTGCCAGTAGTATGCTACAGATGATAAGCACAGATACGCAGTATTTT. Full variable domain (outside the CDR3, taken from reference TRBV19 and TRBJ2-3): DGGITQSPKYLFRKEGQNVTLSCEQNLNHDAMYWYRQDPGQGLRLIYYSQIVNDFQKGDIAEGYSVSREKKESFPLTVTSAQKNPTAFYLCASSMLQMISTDTQYFGPGTRLTVL.

The chain combines TRBV29-1 with TRBJ2-7; TRBD1 might be the D (6 bases). V lost 0 bases and J lost 2, with 14 bases in between. Germline-derived CDR1 and CDR2 are SQVTM and ANQGSEA. The CDR3 runs 15 residues. The CDR3 region is CSVEDPRTEPYEQYF. CDR3 DNA: TGCAGCGTTGAAGATCCCCGGACAGAGCCCTACGAGCAGTACTTC.

The V and J genes are TRBV6-4 and TRBJ1-1, with 10 bases identical to TRBD1. The J segment lost 1 base and the V segment lost 5 bases, leaving 1 base of the junction unmatched. This CDR3 contains 14 residues. Germline V CDR1 and CDR2: MRHNA, SNTAGT. For the CDR3, the DNA is TGTGCCAGCAGTCGACAGGGGGCGAACACTGAAGCTTTCTTT. Residues: CASSRQGANTEAFF.

The genes are TRBV5-1 and TRBJ2-7, with a possible D match to TRBD1 (6 bases). This CDR3 is built from 14 residues. Trimming pared 4 bases from V and 2 bases from J, leaving 13 bases between. The V gene's germline CDR1 is SGHRS and CDR2 YFSETQ. In nucleotides, the CDR3 is TGCGCCAGCAGCAGTAGGGGGAGTGCCTACGAGCAGTACTTC. It specifies CASSSRGSAYEQYF.

V usage is TRBV19 and J usage is TRBJ1-1, with no clear D. Trimming cost V 0 bases and J 4 bases, with 9 bases left between them. There are 14 residues in the CDR3. CDR1 is LNHDA, CDR2 SQIVND, per germline (reference sequence). In DNA form, the CDR3 reads TGTGCCAGTAGTATAGAAGAGGGATCCACTGAAGCTTTCTTT. Its protein product is CASSIEEGSTEAFF.

V usage is TRBV27 and J usage is TRBJ1-1, with unresolved D. CDR1 and CDR2 from the germline V gene are MNHEY and SMNVEV (reference sequence). V was pared by 1 base and J by 4 bases, with 10 bases between. The CDR3 runs 14 residues. CDR3 region: CASSLYQARTEAFF. The CDR3 nucleotides are TGTGCCAGCAGTTTATACCAGGCGCGCACTGAAGCTTTCTTT.